This TCR beta chain was found in a study of T cells after yellow fever vaccination. TCRdb fed the 5' RACE reads into MiXCR, producing one record per CDR3 protein. The sample yields 55,000 or so distinct CDR3 sequences, about 6.3% seen once. This clonotype was found many times. Trimming cost V 3 bases and J 5 bases, with 8 bases left between them. CDR3 length: 13 amino acids. Germline assignment: CDR1 MGHRA and CDR2 YSYEKL. The chain combines TRBV4-1 with TRBJ1-5, with D uncertain. Specimen: CD8+ T cells not binding an NS4B(214-222) dextramer, sorted from PBMCs, collected about 41 days after the first yellow fever vaccination. This receptor was identified in a man aged 18-30 years who received the YFV17D yellow fever vaccine. CDR3 amino acids: CASSHRSDQPQHF. The DNA of the CDR3 is TGCGCCAGCAGCCATCGGTCGGATCAGCCCCAGCATTTT.